These 4 T cell receptor beta chains were sequenced from one sample in a study of long-term antiretroviral therapy in people with HIV (dated by TCRdb to between 2020 and 2023). Sequencing of the TRB variable region was done with the immunoSEQ hsTCRB v3.0 assay at survey level resolution. Held by TCRdb, this immuneACCESS table contains in-frame sequences only and omits some clones. Under half of the omission traces to an unresolved V gene where checked; the cause of the rest is unknown. In all, the sample holds nearly 50,000 clones, and about 88% of those were seen once. The leading ten clones occupy under 3.5% of the sample. The starting material was unsorted PBMCs, obtained 0.8 years after starting antiretroviral therapy. The receptors were sampled from a woman aged 18 to 35 with HIV.

The rearrangement links TRBV6-5 to TRBJ2-3; 9 nucleotides match TRBD2. V lost 4 bases and J lost 4; bases outside the gene matches: 9. The CDR3 covers 16 residues. The V gene's germline CDR1 is MNHEY and CDR2 SVGAGI. DNA for the CDR3: TGTGCCAGCAGTTCTCCGGCGGGAGGGCCCGCAGATACGCAGTATTTT. This encodes CASSSPAGGPADTQYF.

The chain recombines TRBV7-9 with TRBJ1-5; D is possibly TRBD1 (5 bases). Germline V gene data show CDR1 as SEHNR and CDR2 as FQNEAQ (reference sequence). There are 15 residues in the CDR3. The V and J ends lost 1 base and 4 bases respectively, with 11 bases between them. The CDR3 DNA follows: TGTGCCAGCAGCTTAGTTGGCCCAGGGAATCAGCCCCAGCATTTT. It yields the protein CASSLVGPGNQPQHF.

This chain links TRBV7-2 with TRBJ2-1; 8 nucleotides line up with TRBD2. Germline V CDR1 and CDR2: SGHTA, FQGNSA. The V segment lost 6 bases and the J segment 12 bases; nucleotides outside the gene matches: 10. This CDR3 contains 13 residues. The CDR3, as DNA: TGTGCCAGCAGTCCACTTACTAGCGGCGGGCAGTTCTTC. Protein product: CASSPLTSGGQFF.

This clone was counted a single time. This chain connects TRBV28 to TRBJ2-3, with 8 bases aligning to TRBD2. The J segment lost 3 bases and the V segment lost 5 bases, leaving 7 bases of the junction unmatched. Germline CDR1 and CDR2: MDHEN and SYDVKM. The CDR3 totals 15 residues. CDR3 in amino acids: CASSPGLAGTDTQYF. CDR3 coding DNA: TGTGCCAGCAGTCCCGGACTAGCTGGGACAGATACGCAGTATTTT.